Shown below are 9 T cell receptor beta chains from a single sample sequenced in a study of blood T cells in healthy people across ages. Primers used in a second PCR of about 6 to 12 cycles were a sample-barcoded 5' primer and a J-beta primer mix. One entry per CDR3 protein, called by TCRdb with MiXCR from the 5' RACE reads. The table has about 640,000 distinct CDR3 sequences, around 31% seen once. The sequenced material came from blood. These receptors were obtained from a woman aged 80 or over in good health.

This clonotype was counted once. A read error may explain this, as a much larger clone is one base away. This sequence joins TRBV20-1 and TRBJ1-5; no reliable D call. This CDR3 has 14 amino acids. Germline CDR1 DFQATT, CDR2 SNEGSKA (reference sequence). CDR3 nucleotide sequence: TGCAGTACTAGTGGGGTCAGTAGCAATCAGCCCCAGCATTTT. Its protein is CSTSGVSSNQPQHF.

Concerning this clonotype: Since a much larger clone is just one base distant, this may be a read error. V and J are TRBV11-2 and TRBJ2-1; D may be TRBD1 (6 bases). Germline CDR1 reads SGHAT; CDR2 reads FQNNGV. The germline V and J ends were trimmed by 2 bases and 7 bases, with 15 bases remaining between them. The CDR3 totals 15 residues. The CDR3 protein is CASSLLGWDKNEQFF. The CDR3 DNA reads as TGTGCCAGCAGCTTACTGGGTTGGGACAAGAATGAGCAGTTCTTC.

The V gene is TRBV6-5, the J gene TRBJ2-2, with a possible D match to TRBD1 (6 bases). The length of the CDR3 is 17 residues. Trimming removed 0 bases from V and 3 bases from J, with 14 bases in between. The V gene's germline CDR1 is MNHEY and CDR2 SVGAGI. CDR3 sequence reads: CASSYSRDKLHTGELFF. For the CDR3, the DNA is TGTGCCAGCAGTTACTCTCGGGACAAATTACACACCGGGGAGCTGTTTTTT.

This clonotype has at least ten counts. This sequence joins TRBV20-1 and TRBJ2-5; TRBD1 matches 12 bases. The CDR3 contains 15 residues. Unmatched junction bases numbered 10, after V lost 4 bases and J lost 7 bases. Germline CDR1 and CDR2: DFQATT and SNEGSKA (reference sequence). The CDR3 loop is CSAIPGQGARGTQYF. The CDR3 bases are TGCAGTGCTATCCCGGGACAGGGGGCCCGTGGGACCCAGTACTTC.

This clonotype has at least ten counts. The chain uses TRBV3-1 and TRBJ2-5; 11 nucleotides align to TRBD2. Germline loops: CDR1 LGHDT, CDR2 YNNKEL (reference sequence). V trimming: 6 bases; J trimming: 1 base; junction bases outside the gene matches: 7. The CDR3 extends over 16 amino acids. This CDR3 reads CASRPEGLAVQETQYF. CDR3 nucleotide sequence: TGTGCCAGCAGACCTGAGGGACTAGCGGTCCAAGAGACCCAGTACTTC.

The chain is built from TRBV30 and TRBJ1-2; possible D gene TRBD1, 5 bases. This CDR3 region has 13 residues. The germline V gene has CDR1 GTSNPN and CDR2 SVGIG (reference sequence). V lost 1 base to trimming and J lost 0 bases, with 6 bases between them. This CDR3 is CAWSATANYGYTF. For the CDR3, the DNA is TGTGCCTGGAGTGCGACAGCTAACTATGGCTACACCTTC.

This clonotype came up once. This chain connects TRBV5-6 to TRBJ2-7; D remains unclear. The V end was cut by 3 bases, the J end by 2 bases, with 12 bases between. The V gene's germline CDR1 is SGHDT and CDR2 YYEEEE. The CDR3 has 14 amino acids. The CDR3 protein is CASSSLGGTYEQYF. The CDR3 bases are TGTGCCAGCAGCTCGCTTGGTGGGACCTACGAGCAGTACTTC.

This clonotype occurred a few times. The chain uses TRBV14 and TRBJ2-2; possible D gene TRBD1, 8 bases. With 2 bases removed from V and 3 bases from J, the gap between germline ends came to 13 bases. The CDR3 covers 16 residues. The germline gives CDR1 SGHDN, CDR2 FVKESK. This CDR3 is CASSQRTGRDTGELFF. Here the CDR3 DNA reads TGTGCCAGCAGCCAAAGGACAGGGAGGGACACCGGGGAGCTGTTTTTT. The whole variable domain, filled in from reference TRBV14 and TRBJ2-2, reads EAGVTQFPSHSVIEKGQTVTLRCDPISGHDNLYWYRRVMGKEIKFLLHFVKESKQDESGMPNNRFLAERTGGTYSTLKVQPAELEDSGVYFCASSQRTGRDTGELFFGEGSRLTVL.

V gene TRBV7-9 combines with J gene TRBJ2-3, with 14 bases aligning to TRBD2. CDR1 is SEHNR and CDR2 is FQNEAQ in the germline V gene (reference sequence). The CDR3 totals 17 residues. After removal of 5 bases from V and 6 bases from J, the junction contained 10 bases not matched to a gene. CDR3 nucleotide sequence: TGTGCCAGCAGCCCGGGACTAGCGGGGGCCCATGCGGATACGCAGTATTTT. Translating it yields CASSPGLAGAHADTQYF.